A selection of T cell receptor beta chains follows, all from one sample in a study of T cell repertoires in cytomegalovirus infection. A single record per CDR3 protein comes from TCRdb applying MiXCR to the reads. The sample comprises about 530,000 distinct CDR3 sequences, approximately 26% of which are singletons, and less than 15% rests with the top ten. The specimen was PBMCs. These receptors were obtained from a human donor in good health (CMV status not recorded). Some clones in this sample may be carry-over from other donors' samples. Both conserved end residues are part of each CDR3. Fields, in order: clone size, V gene, J gene, D gene, CDR3 DNA, CDR3 protein. The D gene is left open where the match is weak. Part of the rows lack a size; the others show once, few, many or a class for expanded clones.

abundance: many
v_gene: TRBV6-6
j_gene: TRBJ1-5
d_gene: TRBD1
CDR3nt: TGTGCCAGCAGTTACCTACAGGGGGTGGGCAATCAGCCCCAGCATTTT
CDR3aa: CASSYLQGVGNQPQHF

abundance: few
v_gene: TRBV5-1
j_gene: TRBJ2-7
d_gene: -
CDR3nt: TGCGCCAGCAGCCCTGGACAAACTACATACTACGAGCAGTACTTC
CDR3aa: CASSPGQTTYYEQYF

abundance: many
v_gene: TRBV7-2
j_gene: TRBJ2-5
d_gene: TRBD2
CDR3nt: TGTGCCAGTACGTTAGCGGGATACCAAGAGACCCAGTACTTC
CDR3aa: CASTLAGYQETQYF

abundance: -
v_gene: TRBV29-1
j_gene: TRBJ1-5
d_gene: -
CDR3nt: TGCAGCGTTGGCGGTAGGGGCAATCAGCCCCAGCATTTT
CDR3aa: CSVGGRGNQPQHF

abundance: -
v_gene: TRBV28
j_gene: TRBJ2-4
d_gene: -
CDR3nt: TGTGCCAGCAGTTTAGGTTTTCGGGGGGCTGCGTTAACGCTAGCCAAAAACATTCAGTACTTC
CDR3aa: CASSLGFRGAALTLAKNIQYF

abundance: few
v_gene: TRBV25-1
j_gene: TRBJ1-2
d_gene: -
CDR3nt: TGTGCCAGCAGTGATATATGGCAGGACTATGGCTACACCTTC
CDR3aa: CASSDIWQDYGYTF

abundance: few
v_gene: TRBV6-5
j_gene: TRBJ1-2
d_gene: -
CDR3nt: TGTGCCAGCAGTTCCCAGCCCGGCCCCCGTGGCTACACCTTC
CDR3aa: CASSSQPGPRGYTF

abundance: -
v_gene: TRBV28
j_gene: TRBJ2-5
d_gene: TRBD1
CDR3nt: TGTGCCAGCAGTCTACAGGGGGCGAAAGAGACCCAGTACTTC
CDR3aa: CASSLQGAKETQYF

abundance: few
v_gene: TRBV24-1
j_gene: TRBJ2-1
d_gene: TRBD2
CDR3nt: TGTGCCACCAGTGACCCGGGACTAGCGGGACCAGGTAATGAGCAGTTCTTC
CDR3aa: CATSDPGLAGPGNEQFF

abundance: -
v_gene: TRBV12-3/TRBV12-4
j_gene: TRBJ2-3
d_gene: TRBD2
CDR3nt: TGTGCCAGCAGTACACTGGGGCGGGGGGCAGATACGCAGTATTTT
CDR3aa: CASSTLGRGADTQYF

abundance: few
v_gene: TRBV6-6
j_gene: TRBJ2-7
d_gene: -
CDR3nt: TGTGCCAGCGGGACATTCGACGAGCAGTACTTC
CDR3aa: CASGTFDEQYF

abundance: once
v_gene: TRBV5-1
j_gene: TRBJ2-1
d_gene: -
CDR3nt: TGCGCCAGCAGCTTGGAACAGACAAACGGCGCTGAGCAGTTCTTC
CDR3aa: CASSLEQTNGAEQFF

abundance: few
v_gene: TRBV7-9
j_gene: TRBJ2-7
d_gene: TRBD1
CDR3nt: TGTGCCAGCAGCCAACCGGACAGGCCGGACTACGAGCAGTACTTC
CDR3aa: CASSQPDRPDYEQYF

abundance: -
v_gene: TRBV5-1
j_gene: TRBJ2-7
d_gene: TRBD1
CDR3nt: TGCGCCAGCAGCCGATCCGGGACAGGGTTATCCAACGAGCAGTACTTC
CDR3aa: CASSRSGTGLSNEQYF

abundance: few
v_gene: TRBV20-1
j_gene: TRBJ1-5
d_gene: TRBD1
CDR3nt: TGCAGTGCTAGCGAACAGGGGTATCAGCCCCAGCATTTT
CDR3aa: CSASEQGYQPQHF

abundance: many
v_gene: TRBV12-3/TRBV12-4
j_gene: TRBJ2-7
d_gene: -
CDR3nt: TGTGCCAGCAGTCGGCGTAAAGCCTACGAGCAGTACTTC
CDR3aa: CASSRRKAYEQYF

abundance: few
v_gene: TRBV12-3/TRBV12-4
j_gene: TRBJ1-3
d_gene: -
CDR3nt: TGTGCCAGCAGGGGGGGGGCGGTAGGAAACACCATATATTTT
CDR3aa: CASRGGAVGNTIYF